This passage covers 21 T cell receptor beta chains from one sample sequenced in a study of T cell responses to AZD1222 COVID-19 vaccine. Profiling relied on immunoSEQ multiplex PCR, and the TCRdb table lists in-frame clones only, not all of them. The sample consists of about 150,000 clones, roughly 87% of them appearing once. The source was peripheral blood, collected 28 days after the second dose of the MenACWY control vaccine. These receptors came from an adult who received the MenACWY meningococcal vaccine as a control.

The chain has TRBV3-1 (or the pseudogene TRBV3-2) and TRBJ1-1; D is undetermined. V dropped 6 bases and J dropped 0 bases, with 26 bases sitting between them. The CDR3 is 19 residues long. CDR1 and CDR2 from the germline V gene are LGHDT and YNNKEL (reference sequence). The CDR3 region is CASSHKINYKEPLNTEAFF. The CDR3 bases are TGTGCCAGCAGTCACAAAATAAACTACAAGGAACCATTGAACACTGAAGCTTTCTTT.

J is TRBJ2-1 and V is TRBV6-2 or TRBV6-3; tentatively, D is TRBD1 (5 bases). Trimming stripped 5 bases from V and 4 bases from J, with 9 bases between. The CDR3 has 13 residues. Per the germline V gene, CDR1 is MNHEY and CDR2 is SVGEGT. The CDR3 sequence is CASSIQDYNEQFF. DNA for the CDR3: TGTGCCAGCAGTATACAGGATTACAATGAGCAGTTCTTC.

This chain connects TRBV19 to TRBJ2-1; TRBD1 is a possible D gene (6 bases). The germline CDR1 and CDR2 sequences are LNHDA and SQIVND (reference sequence). This CDR3 is 19 amino acids long. Between the trimmed V and J ends, which lost 4 bases and 0 bases, there was a span of 22 bases. In DNA form, the CDR3 reads TGTGCCAGTAGTAAGACAGGTATCTCTTCCCCGAGCTCCTACAATGAGCAGTTCTTC. Protein sequence: CASSKTGISSPSSYNEQFF.

The V call is TRBV9, the J call TRBJ1-3; D not certain. CDR1 is SGDLS and CDR2 is YYNGEE in the germline V gene. Trimming took 0 bases from V and 0 from J, leaving 13 bases between them. The CDR3 is 17 amino acids. The CDR3 region has the DNA TGTGCCAGCAGCGTAGAGGGCCTTGGCCTCTCTGGAAACACCATATATTTT. Amino acids: CASSVEGLGLSGNTIYF.

The chain employs TRBV21-1 and TRBJ1-2; the DNA was not compared with TRBD1, the D call given in the table. TRBV21-1 represents a pseudogene. CDR3 size: 13 residues. CDR3 sequence reads: CASSPGTGDGYTF. The DNA of the CDR3 is TGTGCCAGCAGTCCCGGGACAGGGGACGGCTACACCTTC.

Only a few counts were recorded for this clone. This chain connects TRBV19 to TRBJ1-1; D is ambiguous. Trimming left V 5 bases short and J 5 bases short, with 12 bases between. The germline V gene has CDR1 LNHDA and CDR2 SQIVND (reference sequence). The CDR3 totals 13 residues. CDR3: CASSRRGLTEAFF. The CDR3 bases are TGTGCCAGTAGTCGTAGAGGGCTGACTGAAGCTTTCTTT.

This clone appeared a single time. This chain uses TRBV27 with TRBJ2-7, with D possibly being TRBD2 (5 bases). Germline-derived CDR1 and CDR2 are MNHEY and SMNVEV (reference sequence). CDR3 size: 15 residues. V gave up 2 bases and J gave up 0 bases, with 11 bases separating them. CDR3 nucleotides: TGTGCCAGCAGTTTAAGTGGGGAGTCCTCCTACGAGCAGTACTTC. This gives the protein CASSLSGESSYEQYF.

CDR3 DNA: TGCAGCGTCCGTGATGGGTTAAATTCACCCCTCCACTTT. Amino acid sequence: CSVRDGLNSPLHF. The rearrangement links TRBV29-1 to TRBJ1-6; no clear D. The CDR3 is 13 amino acids. Germline-derived CDR1 and CDR2 are SQVTM and ANQGSEA. The V gene lost 6 bases and the J gene lost 7 bases, with 13 bases spanning the gap.

The V gene is TRBV6-5, the J gene TRBJ1-1; no firm D call. The CDR3 sequence is 10 residues long. Between the trimmed V and J ends, which lost 7 bases and 3 bases, there was a span of 3 bases. Germline V gives CDR1 MNHEY, CDR2 SVGAGI. In nucleotides, the CDR3 is TGTGCCAGCATGGACACTGAAGCTTTCTTT. Amino acid sequence: CASMDTEAFF.

The genes are TRBV9 and TRBJ1-1; D is undetermined. CDR3 length: 13 residues. Per germline, CDR1 SGDLS and CDR2 YYNGEE. V was trimmed by 0 bases and J by 5 bases, leaving 8 bases between them. The CDR3 sequence: CASSVAGYTEAFF. The CDR3 DNA sequence: TGTGCCAGCAGCGTAGCGGGATATACTGAAGCTTTCTTT.

The chain couples TRBV2 to TRBJ1-5; the D is unclear. This CDR3 region has 15 residues. CDR1 and CDR2 from the germline V gene are SNHLY and FYNNEI. V was cut by 6 bases and J by 8 bases, with 20 bases left in between. The CDR3 DNA sequence: TGTGCCAGCAGGCCTTGGACCGGCGGGCGTAAGCCCCAGCATTTT. Amino acids: CASRPWTGGRKPQHF.

In its sample, this clone was seen a few times. This chain connects TRBV6-5 to TRBJ1-3; D ambiguous. The CDR3 is 15 amino acids. Germline V gene sequence: CDR1 MNHEY, CDR2 SVGAGI. Trimming removed 2 bases from V and 0 bases from J, with 8 bases in between. The DNA of the CDR3 is TGTGCCAGCAGTTACGGCGGAAGCTCTGGAAACACCATATATTTT. It encodes CASSYGGSSGNTIYF.

V usage is TRBV5-6 and J usage is TRBJ1-2, with TRBD1 identical over 12 bases. Germline values: CDR1 SGHDT, CDR2 YYEEEE. The CDR3 is 14 amino acids. V dropped 4 bases and J dropped 11; count of bases not matched to a gene: 9. The CDR3 region has the DNA TGTGCCAGCAGCAATCCGGGACAGGGGGCAAGATACACCTTC. Translated, it gives CASSNPGQGARYTF.

Only a few counts were recorded for this clone. This sequence joins TRBV29-1 and TRBJ2-7; 7 bases are a match to TRBD1. Germline lookup yields CDR1 SQVTM and CDR2 ANQGSEA. This CDR3 is built from 14 residues. The trim removed 6 bases at V and 0 bases at J, leaving 8 bases unmatched. CDR3 DNA sequence: TGCAGCGTAAACTCCCGGGACAGCTCCTACGAGCAGTACTTC. Its translation: CSVNSRDSSYEQYF.

The gene calls are TRBV9 and TRBJ1-3; tentative D call: TRBD1 (6 bases). The CDR3 extends over 14 amino acids. Trimming took off 3 bases at V and 4 bases at J, with 11 bases between the two ends. Germline CDR1 is SGDLS and CDR2 is YYNGEE. CDR3 region: CASSARDRGNTIYF. DNA of the CDR3: TGTGCCAGCAGCGCACGCGACAGGGGAAACACCATATATTTT.

V is TRBV7-9 and J is TRBJ2-3, with TRBD1 matching 7 bases. This CDR3 spans 14 amino acids. Germline CDR1 reads SEHNR; CDR2 reads FQNEAQ (reference sequence). The V segment lost 3 bases and the J segment 4 bases; nucleotides outside the gene matches: 4. The DNA of the CDR3 is TGTGCCAGCAGCTTCGACAGGGTTTCAGATACGCAGTATTTT. Translation gives CASSFDRVSDTQYF.

V gene TRBV10-3 combines with J gene TRBJ1-1; 10 nucleotides align to TRBD1. Germline V lookup: CDR1 ENHRY, CDR2 SYGVKD. The CDR3 runs to 16 residues. With 6 bases clipped from V and 3 bases from J, the junction kept 10 bases outside the gene matches. In DNA form, the CDR3 reads TGTGCCATCAGATCCTCCGGACAGGGGGAAGACACTGAAGCTTTCTTT. This gives the protein CAIRSSGQGEDTEAFF.

The rearrangement links TRBV29-1 to TRBJ1-5; D uncertain. Germline V lookup: CDR1 SQVTM, CDR2 ANQGSEA. The CDR3 is 13 residues long. V gave up 0 bases and J gave up 4 bases, with 7 bases separating them. The CDR3: CSVEEAVNQPQHF. CDR3 nucleotide sequence: TGCAGCGTTGAAGAAGCCGTGAATCAGCCCCAGCATTTT.

This chain uses TRBV7-2 with TRBJ1-3, with a weak D call TRBD1 (5 bases). This CDR3 has 13 residues. CDR1 and CDR2 from the germline V gene are SGHTA and FQGNSA. V was shortened by 5 bases and J by 14 bases, with 19 bases between the two germline ends. In DNA form, the CDR3 reads TGTGCCAGCAGCGTTAACCGGGACGGCCTCGTATATTTT. As protein: CASSVNRDGLVYF.

This chain links TRBV9 with TRBJ2-2; D gene uncertain. V gave up 1 base and J gave up 6 bases, with 10 bases separating them. This CDR3 is 14 amino acids long. Germline V gives CDR1 SGDLS, CDR2 YYNGEE. CDR3 sequence reads: CASSVTSQAGELFF. The CDR3 DNA reads TGTGCCAGCAGCGTAACCTCCCAGGCCGGGGAGCTGTTTTTT.

In DNA form, the CDR3 reads TGTGCCAGCAGCGGACAGGGGATCGGGGCCAACGTCCTGACTTTC. Translation: CASSGQGIGANVLTF. The J gene is TRBJ2-6, the V gene TRBV6-2 or TRBV6-3; 9 bases align to TRBD1. Trimming removed 6 bases from V and 4 bases from J; junction bases left unmatched: 4. Germline CDR1 and CDR2: MNHEY and SVGEGT. This CDR3 is 15 amino acids long.